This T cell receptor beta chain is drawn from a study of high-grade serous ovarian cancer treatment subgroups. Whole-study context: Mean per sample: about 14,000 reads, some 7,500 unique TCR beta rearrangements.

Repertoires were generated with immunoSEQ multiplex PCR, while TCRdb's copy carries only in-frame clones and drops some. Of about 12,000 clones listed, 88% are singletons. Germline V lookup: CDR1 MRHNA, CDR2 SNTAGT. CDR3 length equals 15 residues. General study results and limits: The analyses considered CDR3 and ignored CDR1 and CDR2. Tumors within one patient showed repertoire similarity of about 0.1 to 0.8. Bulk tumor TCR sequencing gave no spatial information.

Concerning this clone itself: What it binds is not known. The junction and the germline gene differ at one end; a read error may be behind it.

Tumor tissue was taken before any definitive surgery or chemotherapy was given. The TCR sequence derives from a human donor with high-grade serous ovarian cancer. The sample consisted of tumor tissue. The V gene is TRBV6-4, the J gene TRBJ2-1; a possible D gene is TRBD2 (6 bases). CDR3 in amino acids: CAGSRNGGEYNEQFF. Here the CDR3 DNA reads TGTGCCGGCAGTAGGAACGGGGGAGAATACAATGAGCAGTTCTTC.